Below, one T cell receptor (beta chain) is given with its context. The antigen this receptor binds is unknown. Nothing much larger sits one base from this clone, and base qualities are not available. This sample is part of a study of OX40 agonist ivuxolimab in advanced cancers. Broadly, across the study: Ivuxolimab was a fully human IgG2 agonistic monoclonal antibody targeting the costimulatory receptor OX40 (CD134). Intravenous ivuxolimab was administered to patients every 2 weeks at six dose levels: 0.01, 0.1, 0.3, 1.5, 3 and 10 mg/kg. Among the approximately 50 dose-escalation patients, approximately 20 had hepatocellular carcinoma, roughly 15 melanoma, 9 renal cell carcinoma and 9 head and neck cancer. A male proportion of 75% to 85% and a mean age of around 60 years, ranging from 23 to 79, were recorded for the dose-escalation cohort. Patients were allowed to have had prior anti-PD-1, anti-PD-L1 or anti-CTLA-4 therapy, and approximately 40% of the dose-escalation patients had been treated with checkpoint inhibitors. Partial responses were achieved by three dose-escalation patients, of whom one had hepatocellular carcinoma and two had cutaneous melanoma. The purpose of peripheral TCRbeta sequencing was to test whether ivuxolimab changed TCR sequence diversity and led to clonal T-cell expansion. The monotherapy dose-escalation portion (N ≈ 50 patients) of the phase I ivuxolimab trial is reported in the paper.

Genomic DNA was extracted from sorted cells for sequencing of the TCRbeta CDR3 region. The immunoSEQ Assay was used to sequence the TCRbeta CDR3 regions. Imported from immuneACCESS, the table was reduced by TCRdb to in-frame sequences with V and J called. These copies leave out some clones; in studies compared against another copy, an unresolved V gene accounts for under half, and the cause of the remainder is not known. Counted in this sample were tens of thousands of clones; about 95% of them appeared once. The ten largest clones add up to 9.5% to 11% of the sample. The germline V gene specifies MNHNS as CDR1 and SASEGT as CDR2. The CDR3 covers 13 residues, taking in both the cysteine and the phenylalanine. The DNA shown is the 39-base CDR3, in frame from base 1. For this chain, trimming is 7 bases at the V end and 12 bases at the J end, and the number of junction bases without a gene match is 6.

Patients with a history of autoimmune disease or receiving systemic immunosuppression were excluded from the trial. Peripheral blood for TCR sequencing was drawn from every dose cohort at baseline, at cycle 4 day 1 and at cycle 7 day 1. The samples were drawn from a first-in-human, open-label, multicenter phase I dose-escalation trial of ivuxolimab. Adults with locally advanced or metastatic head and neck squamous cell, hepatocellular, melanoma or renal cell carcinoma were enrolled in the trial. Before TCR sequencing, CD4+ and CD8+ T cells were separately sorted from peripheral blood. Study-wide findings and limitations: In the 0.1-3.0 mg/kg groups, partial responders had among the lowest normalized peripheral clonal expansion, particularly in CD8+ T cells. Low levels of normalized T-cell clonal expansion were also seen in some patients who did not respond. After ivuxolimab, more expanded clones were found on average in CD8+ T cells than in CD4+ T cells. At doses from 0.1 to 3.0 mg/kg, clonal expansion was seen in both CD4+ and CD8+ blood T cells between baseline and week 6. Antigen specificity was not determined for the clonally expanded peripheral T cells.

The sample was CD4+ or CD8+ T cells sorted from blood, taken in a trial of the OX40 agonist ivuxolimab. The V gene is TRBV6-1 and the J gene is TRBJ2-1, with 13 bases aligning to TRBD2. The TCR comes from an adult with an advanced solid tumor such as melanoma, head and neck, liver or kidney cancer. The DNA sequence reads TGTGCCAGCACCGGACTAGCGGGAGTACGGCAGTTCTTC. It translates to CASTGLAGVRQFF.